This T cell receptor (beta chain) was profiled in a study of cytomegalovirus exposure and HLA in healthy donors. Study-level information: HLA-typed donors were the source of approximately 88 million unique TCRs, which an early data release held.

Points from the study as a whole: Later on, an analysis tied 18,000 or so TCR beta sequences to HLA alleles at 0.05 false discovery rate.

PCR involved 60 Vbeta and 13 Jbeta primers. Clones were sequenced by immunoSEQ multiplex PCR, and TCRdb holds only the in-frame ones, with some missing. The table lists 100,000 to 150,000 clones, about 74% of them singletons. Details on this clone: Its antigen is unidentified.

The length of the CDR3 is 13 residues. Germline CDR1 MNHEY, CDR2 SVGAGI. Trimming left V 6 bases short and J 5 bases short, with 13 bases between. The specimen was PBMCs. The clonotype was recovered from a woman aged 45-60 years in good health and CMV-seropositive. This rearrangement joins TRBV6-5 to TRBJ2-5; D possibly corresponds to TRBD1 (6 bases). The CDR3 loop is CASRPQGRETQYF. The CDR3 DNA sequence: TGTGCCAGCAGGCCACAGGGACGGGAGACCCAGTACTTC.